The entry below describes one T cell receptor beta chain. Its antigen is not yet known. Qualities for individual bases were not recorded, and no much larger clone is one base off. The entry originates in a study of breast tumors, draining lymph nodes, adjacent tissues listed by TCRdb under 2016. About the investigation overall: Breast cancer patients provided tumor, adjacent nontumor tissue and axillary lymph nodes, and the study compared the TCR beta repertoires across these three sources. The study aimed to assess the relationships and possible T-cell exchange between tumor, surrounding tissue and draining lymph node repertoires in human breast cancer.

The listed sequencing device is Illumina HiSeq 2000. Multiplex PCR amplification was used to generate the TCR beta chain libraries. High-throughput sequencing was used to analyze the amplified TCR beta chain products. In TCRdb, the public reads were trimmed at Q25 with fastp and aligned with MiXCR, with productive beta chains retained. Every distinct CDR3 protein forms one entry, paired with its most common genes and DNA. The table for this sample lists fewer than 250,000 distinct CDR3 sequences; 32% of them were counted only once. 1.4% of the sample goes to the ten largest clones. The lymph node samples were taken from the axillary draining lymph nodes of breast cancer patients. There are 14 amino acids in the CDR3, from cysteine to phenylalanine inclusive. Of the read, only the CDR3 DNA is kept; its 42 bases are in frame from base 1. The germline V gene specifies SNHLY as CDR1 and FYNNEI as CDR2. V and J are trimmed by 10 bases and 2 bases, and the gene matches miss 7 bases of the junction.

The paper as a whole reports these results and caveats: Tumors showed preferential V and J gene usage, and their T-cell repertoire diversity fell below that of lymph nodes yet above that of nontumor tissue. The conclusion that tumor T cells originate in lymph nodes was presented as consistent with a hypothesis rather than as directly demonstrated. The similarity between tumor and nontumor tissue repertoires was significantly greater in luminal-like breast cancer than in basal-like breast cancer. The data were considered consistent with the idea that most tumor T cells come from the lymph node and then expand in tumor tissue.

The chain joins TRBV2 to TRBJ2-2; 7 bases in between match TRBD1. This clonotype originated in a female donor with breast cancer. Some clones in this sample may be carry-over from other donors' samples. What was sequenced was axillary lymph node tissue. In nucleotide form, the sequence is TGTGCCACTTACCGGGACAGAAACACCGGGGAGCTGTTTTTT. Its coded protein is CATYRDRNTGELFF. Reference TRBV2 and TRBJ2-2 genes cover what lies past the CDR3, so the full variable domain is EPEVTQTPSHQVTQMGQEVILRCVPISNHLYFYWYRQILGQKVEFLVSFYNNEISEKSEIFDDQFSVERPDGSNFTLKIRSTKLEDSAMYFCATYRDRNTGELFFGEGSRLTVL.